The present T cell receptor (beta chain) was sequenced within a study of blood T cell repertoires in COVID-19. The method was immunoSEQ multiplex PCR; TCRdb's version includes in-frame clones alone and lacks a portion of them. The sample lists 200,000 to 300,000 clones; 80% to 90% were seen once. The junction had 4 bases not matched to a gene; V was cut back by 5 bases and J by 4 bases. CDR1 is LNHDA, CDR2 SQIVND, per germline (reference sequence). This CDR3 contains 14 residues. The sample consisted of peripheral blood. V and J are TRBV19 and TRBJ2-7, with TRBD1 matching 11 bases. The TCR comes from a woman of 80 years or more with COVID-19, enrolled during active disease. CDR3 in amino acids: CASSPGTGGYEQYF. The CDR3 DNA reads TGTGCCAGTAGTCCCGGGACAGGGGGTTACGAGCAGTACTTC.